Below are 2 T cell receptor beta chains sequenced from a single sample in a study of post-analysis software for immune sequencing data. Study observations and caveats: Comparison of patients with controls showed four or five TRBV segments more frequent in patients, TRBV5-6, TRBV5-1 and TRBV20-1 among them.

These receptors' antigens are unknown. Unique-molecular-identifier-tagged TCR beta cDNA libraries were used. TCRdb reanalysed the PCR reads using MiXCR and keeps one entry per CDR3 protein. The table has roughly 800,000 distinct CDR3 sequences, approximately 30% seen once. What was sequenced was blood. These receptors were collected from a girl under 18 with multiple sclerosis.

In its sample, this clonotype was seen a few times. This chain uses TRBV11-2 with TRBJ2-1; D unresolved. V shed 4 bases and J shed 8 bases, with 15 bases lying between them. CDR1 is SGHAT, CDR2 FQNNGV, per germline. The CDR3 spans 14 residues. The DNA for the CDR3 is TGTGCCAGCAGCTCAGACCTACGAGGTTATGAGCAGTTCTTC. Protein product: CASSSDLRGYEQFF. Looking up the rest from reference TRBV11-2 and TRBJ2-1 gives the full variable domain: EAGVAQSPRYKIIEKRQSVAFWCNPISGHATLYWYQQILGQGPKLLIQFQNNGVVDDSQLPKDRFSAERLKGVDSTLKIQPAKLEDSAVYLCASSSDLRGYEQFFGPGTRLTVL.

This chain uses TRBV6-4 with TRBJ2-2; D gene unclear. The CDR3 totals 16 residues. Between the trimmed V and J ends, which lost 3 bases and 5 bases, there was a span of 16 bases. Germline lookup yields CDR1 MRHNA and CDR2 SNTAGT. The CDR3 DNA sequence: TGTGCCAGCAGTGAACGACCAGCTCCCTTAACCGGGGAGCTGTTTTTT. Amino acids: CASSERPAPLTGELFF.